This T cell receptor beta chain was identified during a study of T cell changes during pregnancy in multiple sclerosis. The assay was immunoSEQ multiplex PCR, and TCRdb's table has in-frame clones only and misses some. Altogether over 70,000 clones are present, 85% to 95% being singletons, with the ten largest covering 2% to 2.5%. This CDR3 comprises 12 residues. V was clipped by 4 bases and J by 15 bases; unmatched bases: 9. Per germline, CDR1 SGHNT and CDR2 YYREEE (reference sequence). The rearrangement uses TRBV5-4 and TRBJ2-1; 8 bases fit TRBD1. This specimen was peripheral blood, taken in the third trimester of pregnancy. The receptor was derived from a female donor with multiple sclerosis, enrolled in a pregnancy study. DNA of the CDR3: TGTGCCAGCAGCCTGGACAGGGCCCAGGGGTTCTTC. Translated, it gives CASSLDRAQGFF.